The present T cell receptor (beta chain) was sequenced within a study of blood T cells in healthy people across ages. Across the whole study: About one barcoded beta molecule per two T cells was captured by template switching.

The use of a sample-barcoded 5' primer and a J-beta primer mix characterized a second PCR of roughly 7 to 11 cycles. MiXCR was run by TCRdb on the 5' RACE reads, yielding one entry per CDR3 protein. The table lists 1.5 million to 2 million distinct CDR3 sequences, about 28% of them singletons. The CDR3 contains 13 residues. Germline-derived CDR1 and CDR2 are PRHDT and FYEKMQ (reference sequence). Of note for this clonotype: Mismatch with germline at one junction end may stem from a read error.

V and J are TRBV13 and TRBJ2-1; D unresolved. The receptor was isolated from a woman aged 30 to 39 in good health. The sequencing sample was made of blood. CDR3 loop: CASSLAPYNERFF. CDR3 bases: TGTGCCAGCAGCTTAGCGCCGTACAATGAGCGGTTCTTC.